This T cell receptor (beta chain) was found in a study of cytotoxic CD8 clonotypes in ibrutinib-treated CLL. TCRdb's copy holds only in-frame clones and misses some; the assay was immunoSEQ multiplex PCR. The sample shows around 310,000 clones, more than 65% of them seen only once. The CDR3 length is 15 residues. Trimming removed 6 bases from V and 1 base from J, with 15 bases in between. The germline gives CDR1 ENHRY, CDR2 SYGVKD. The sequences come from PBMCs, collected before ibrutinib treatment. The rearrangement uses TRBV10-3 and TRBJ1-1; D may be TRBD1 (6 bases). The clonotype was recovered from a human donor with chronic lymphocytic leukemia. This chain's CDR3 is CAIRKPGHPNTEAFF. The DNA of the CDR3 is TGTGCCATCAGGAAGCCGGGACACCCGAACACTGAAGCTTTCTTT.